The rows below give T cell receptor beta chains drawn from one sample of a study of Ad26.COV2.S vaccination and SARS-CoV-2 variants. The assay was immunoSEQ multiplex PCR, and TCRdb's table has in-frame clones only and misses some. Among 440,000 or so clones listed, 80% to 95% were seen once. Sequenced material: peripheral blood, taken in a trial of Ad26.COV2.S vaccine versus placebo. These receptors were collected from a person between 18 and 60 years old who received the Ad26.COV2.S COVID-19 vaccine or a placebo. Both conserved end residues are part of each CDR3. The D gene is left open where the match is weak. Size is omitted from some rows. Given values are once, few, many or a class for expanded clones.

clone size	D gene	V gene	J gene	CDR3 DNA	CDR3 protein
.	TRBD1	TRBV18	TRBJ1-2	TGTGCCAGCTCACCAGGTTTGGGTCAGCGGACAGGAAACTATGGCTACACCTTC	CASSPGLGQRTGNYGYTF
.	TRBD2	TRBV5-1	TRBJ2-3	TGCGCCAGCAGCAAGGGGATAGCGGGGGGGCCTGGCACAGATACGCAGTATTTT	CASSKGIAGGPGTDTQYF
.	.	TRBV18	TRBJ2-2	TGTGCCAGCTCATCACCTGGGCAACAGTCCGGGGAGCTGTTTTTT	CASSSPGQQSGELFF
.	.	TRBV15	TRBJ1-1	TGTGCCACCAGCAGAGAGATCAACACTGAAGCTTTCTTT	CATSREINTEAFF
.	.	TRBV3-1/TRBV3-2	TRBJ1-2	TGTGCCAGCAGCCAAGGGCTTGGCTACACCTTC	CASSQGLGYTF
.	TRBD1	TRBV4-3	TRBJ1-1	TGCGCCAGCAGCCAAGATCGGACAGGGGGCACTGAAGCTTTCTTT	CASSQDRTGGTEAFF
.	TRBD1	TRBV10-3	TRBJ1-1	TGTGCCATCAGTGAGGGGACAGATGCCTACACTGAAGCTTTCTTT	CAISEGTDAYTEAFF
.	TRBD2	TRBV28	TRBJ2-1	TGTGCCAGCGGGGGGGGGAACAATGAGCAGTTCTTC	CASGGGNNEQFF
.	.	TRBV9	TRBJ2-7	TGTGCCAGCGGTGGAGGCTCTTCCTACGAGCAGTACTTC	CASGGGSSYEQYF
.	.	TRBV9	TRBJ2-5	TGTGCCAGCAGAAGAATAGACAGGGAGGTCCAAGAGACCCAGTACTTC	CASRRIDREVQETQYF
few	.	TRBV25-1	TRBJ1-4	TGTGCCAGCAGTGAACCAGTGTGGATGGGTGAAAAACTGTTTTTT	CASSEPVWMGEKLFF
.	.	TRBV7-2	TRBJ2-3	TGTGCCAGCAGCTTAGTTGGGGGGCAGACAGATACGCAGTATTTT	CASSLVGGQTDTQYF
few	TRBD2	TRBV7-9	TRBJ2-1	TGTGCCAGCAGCCCCGGGAGGAGTAGTTACAATGAGCAGTTCTTC	CASSPGRSSYNEQFF